Listed below are T cell receptor beta chains from one sample, sequenced in a study of cytomegalovirus exposure and HLA in healthy donors. Sequenced by immunoSEQ multiplex PCR; TCRdb stores in-frame clones only, minus some. The sample records 200,000 or so clones, about 81% being singletons. Sequenced: PBMCs. Receptors originate from a woman between 18 and 30 years old in good health and CMV-seropositive. Both conserved end residues are part of each CDR3. D genes are given only for firm matches. Clone size is shown for a subset of rows, as once, few, many or a class of expanded clone.

cdr3_aa,cdr3_nt,clone_size,v_call,j_call,d_call
CASSLGSGTAYNSPLHF,TGTGCCAGCAGTTTAGGGAGCGGGACCGCCTATAATTCACCCCTCCACTTT,.,TRBV27,TRBJ1-6,.
CASSISGHGNTIYF,TGTGCCAGTAGTATTTCTGGGCATGGAAACACCATATATTTT,once,TRBV19,TRBJ1-3,.
CASSIGGTFHGNTIYF,TGTGCCAGTAGTATAGGAGGGACATTCCACGGAAACACCATATATTTT,.,TRBV19,TRBJ1-3,.
CASSEDSSGANVLTF,TGTGCCAGCAGTGAGGACAGCTCTGGGGCCAACGTCCTGACTTTC,.,TRBV6-1,TRBJ2-6,.
CASSQKGTILHSEQFF,TGTGCCAGCAGCCAAAAGGGGACTATTTTACACAGTGAGCAGTTCTTC,.,TRBV14,TRBJ2-1,TRBD2
CASRSQGLANQPQHF,TGTGCCAGCAGGAGCCAGGGTTTGGCAAATCAGCCCCAGCATTTT,.,TRBV6-1,TRBJ1-5,.
CASSEIRDYGYTF,TGTGCCAGTAGTGAAATCCGGGACTATGGCTACACCTTC,.,TRBV19,TRBJ1-2,.
CASSYSNGETQYF,TGTGCCAGCAGTTACTCGAACGGAGAGACCCAGTACTTC,few,TRBV6-5,TRBJ2-5,.
CASSPGGTEAFF,TGTGCCAGCAGCCCAGGCGGGACTGAAGCTTTCTTT,.,TRBV7-9,TRBJ1-1,.
CASSLREAGANVLTF,TGTGCCAGCAGCCTTAGGGAGGCTGGGGCCAACGTCCTGACTTTC,.,TRBV13,TRBJ2-6,.
CASSLESGGFSEAFF,TGTGCCAGCAGCTTAGAGTCAGGGGGCTTTTCTGAAGCTTTCTTT,.,TRBV7-3,TRBJ1-1,TRBD1
CASSFAAVQETQYF,TGTGCCAGCAGCTTTGCGGCGGTTCAAGAGACCCAGTACTTC,.,TRBV7-2,TRBJ2-5,.
CASNPGQHYNEQFF,TGTGCCAGCAACCCGGGACAGCACTACAATGAGCAGTTCTTC,.,TRBV28,TRBJ2-1,TRBD1
CASSGYGVTNTPIDTQYF,TGTGCCAGCAGCGGTTACGGGGTAACTAATACCCCCATAGATACGCAGTATTTT,.,TRBV9,TRBJ2-3,.
CASSRQGNSPLHF,TGTGCCAGCAGCCGACAGGGAAATTCACCCCTCCACTTT,.,TRBV5-5,TRBJ1-6,TRBD1
CASSIAPRSSYEQYF,TGTGCCAGTAGTATAGCTCCGAGGAGCTCCTACGAGCAGTACTTC,.,TRBV19,TRBJ2-7,.
CASSERSRDRAGTGELFF,TGTGCCAGCAGTGAAAGATCCCGGGACAGGGCGGGCACCGGGGAGCTGTTTTTT,.,TRBV2,TRBJ2-2,TRBD1
CASGEGPRYEQYF,TGCGCCAGCGGGGAGGGACCGAGATACGAGCAGTACTTC,.,TRBV4-1,TRBJ2-7,TRBD2
CASSQTDTMNTEAFF,TGCGCCAGCAGCCAAACGGACACAATGAACACTGAAGCTTTCTTT,.,TRBV4-3,TRBJ1-1,.
CASSRSPEAFF,TGTGCCAGCAGTCGGAGTCCTGAAGCTTTCTTT,.,TRBV2,TRBJ1-1,.
CASSPAGGNTIYF,TGTGCCAGCTCACCCGCAGGAGGCAACACCATATATTTT,.,TRBV18,TRBJ1-3,.
CASTGTERNTEAFF,TGTGCCAGCACCGGGACAGAAAGGAACACTGAAGCTTTCTTT,once,TRBV2,TRBJ1-1,TRBD1
CASSPAMLASSYNSPLHF,TGTGCCAGCTCACCGGCGATGCTAGCCAGCTCCTATAATTCACCCCTCCACTTT,.,TRBV18,TRBJ1-6,.
CASSFDRGLNEQYF,TGTGCCAGCAGCTTCGACAGGGGGCTCAACGAGCAGTACTTC,.,TRBV7-9,TRBJ2-7,TRBD1